This T cell receptor (beta chain) emerged from a study of cytomegalovirus exposure and HLA in healthy donors. This CDR3 has 14 amino acids. The V and J ends lost 4 bases and 7 bases respectively, with 14 bases between them. Germline loops: CDR1 SGHRS, CDR2 YFSETQ. Assay: immunoSEQ multiplex PCR; the TCRdb copy retains only in-frame clones and omits some. The sample has over 200,000 clones, nearly 90% seen once; the top ten hold 0.37%. V and J are TRBV5-1 and TRBJ1-4; D might be TRBD1 (6 bases). The TCR sequence derives from a woman under 30 in good health and CMV-seronegative. The sequenced sample consisted of PBMCs. CDR3 protein: CASSQVSRGEKLFF. CDR3 in DNA: TGCGCCAGCAGCCAAGTAAGCAGGGGTGAAAAACTGTTTTTT.